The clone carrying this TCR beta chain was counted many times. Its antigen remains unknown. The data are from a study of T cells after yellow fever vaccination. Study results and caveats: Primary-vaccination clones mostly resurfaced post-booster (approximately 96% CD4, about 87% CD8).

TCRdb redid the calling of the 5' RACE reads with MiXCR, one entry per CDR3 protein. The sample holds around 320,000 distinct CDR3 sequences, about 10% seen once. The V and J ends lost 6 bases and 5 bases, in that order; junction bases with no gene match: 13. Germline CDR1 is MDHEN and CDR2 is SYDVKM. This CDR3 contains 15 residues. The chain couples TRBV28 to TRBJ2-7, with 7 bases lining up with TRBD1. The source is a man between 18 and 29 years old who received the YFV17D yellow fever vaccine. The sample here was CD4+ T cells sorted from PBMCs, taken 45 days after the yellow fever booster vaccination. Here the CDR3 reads CASSAPATGSHEQYV. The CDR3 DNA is TGTGCCAGCAGCGCGCCTGCGACAGGGAGCCACGAGCAGTACGTC.